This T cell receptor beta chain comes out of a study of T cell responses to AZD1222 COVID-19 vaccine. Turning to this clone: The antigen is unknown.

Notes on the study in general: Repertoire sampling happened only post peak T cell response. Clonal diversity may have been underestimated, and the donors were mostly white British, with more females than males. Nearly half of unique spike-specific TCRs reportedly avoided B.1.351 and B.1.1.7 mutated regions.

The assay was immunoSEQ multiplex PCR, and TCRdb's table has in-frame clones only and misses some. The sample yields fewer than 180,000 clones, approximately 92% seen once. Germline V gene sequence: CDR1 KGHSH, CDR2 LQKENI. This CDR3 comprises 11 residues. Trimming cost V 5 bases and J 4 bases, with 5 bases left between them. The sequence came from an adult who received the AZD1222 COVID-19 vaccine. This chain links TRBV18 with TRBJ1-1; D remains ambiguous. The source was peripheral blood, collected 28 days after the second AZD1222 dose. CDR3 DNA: TGTGCCAGCTCAATTGGCACTGAAGCTTTCTTT. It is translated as CASSIGTEAFF.